Detailed here is one T cell receptor beta chain. Individual TCR cDNA molecules each bore their own unique molecular identifier. TCRdb re-derived calls from the 5' RACE reads in MiXCR, one entry per CDR3 protein. The data contain some 44,000 distinct CDR3 sequences, approximately 14% of them seen just once; the ten biggest clones take up 55% to 60%. The sample belongs to a study of spatial heterogeneity in lung cancer. For the study at large: More than eight raw reads, on average, carried each unique TCR and UMI combination.

Time point specified: sample taken at primary tumor resection. The cohort: 70 to 75 early-stage, untreated non-small cell lung cancer patients. Researchers sequenced whole RNA taken from tumor, nontumor lung or frozen PBMC without sorting. V shed 6 bases and J 2 bases; nucleotides not matched to a gene: 7. Germline CDR1 is MNHEY and CDR2 is SVGAGI. The CDR3 is 14 amino acids. The origin of this receptor is a male donor with early-stage non-small cell lung cancer. J is TRBJ2-7 and V is TRBV6-5, with 7 bases identical to TRBD1. Sequencing was performed on PBMCs, taken at surgery. Written as DNA, the CDR3 is TGTGCCAGCAGGGGACAGACACTCGCCTACGAGCAGTACTTC. Amino acid sequence: CASRGQTLAYEQYF.